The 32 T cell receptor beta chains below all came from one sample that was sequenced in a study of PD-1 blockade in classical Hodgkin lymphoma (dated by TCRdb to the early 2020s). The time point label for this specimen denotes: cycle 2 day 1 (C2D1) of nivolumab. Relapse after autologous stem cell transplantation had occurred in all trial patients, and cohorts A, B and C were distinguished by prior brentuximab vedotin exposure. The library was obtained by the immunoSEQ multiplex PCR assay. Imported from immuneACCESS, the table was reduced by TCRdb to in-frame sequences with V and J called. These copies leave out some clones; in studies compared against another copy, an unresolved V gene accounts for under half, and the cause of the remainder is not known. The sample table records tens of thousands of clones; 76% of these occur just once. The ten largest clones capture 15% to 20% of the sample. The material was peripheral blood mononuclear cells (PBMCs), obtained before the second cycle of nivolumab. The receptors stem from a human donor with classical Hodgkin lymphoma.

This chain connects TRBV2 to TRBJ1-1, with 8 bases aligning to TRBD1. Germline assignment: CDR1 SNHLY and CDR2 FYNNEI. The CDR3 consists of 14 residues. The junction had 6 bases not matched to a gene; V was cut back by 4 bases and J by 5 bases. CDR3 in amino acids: CASSVQDRVTEAFF. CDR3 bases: TGTGCCAGCAGTGTACAGGACAGGGTTACTGAAGCTTTCTTT.

CDR3 sequence: CASSFPGGRGANTGELFF. CDR3 coding DNA: TGTGCCAGCAGCTTCCCCGGGGGCAGGGGCGCGAACACCGGGGAGCTGTTTTTT. The rearrangement links TRBV11-2 to TRBJ2-2; D possibly uses TRBD1 or TRBD2 (6 bases each). The germline gives CDR1 SGHAT, CDR2 FQNNGV. Trimming pared 3 bases from V and 0 bases from J, leaving 17 bases between. This CDR3 contains 18 residues.

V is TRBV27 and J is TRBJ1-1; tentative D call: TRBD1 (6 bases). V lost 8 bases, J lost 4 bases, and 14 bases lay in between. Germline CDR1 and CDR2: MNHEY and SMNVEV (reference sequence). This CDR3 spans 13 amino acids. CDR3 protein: CASALGGGTEAFF. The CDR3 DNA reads TGTGCCAGCGCCCTAGGGGGGGGCACTGAAGCTTTCTTT.

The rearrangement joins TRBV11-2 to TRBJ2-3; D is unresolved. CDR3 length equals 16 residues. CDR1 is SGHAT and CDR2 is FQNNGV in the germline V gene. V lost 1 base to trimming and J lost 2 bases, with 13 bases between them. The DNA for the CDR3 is TGTGCCAGCAGCTTAGGGGCCCTTAGACTCACAGATACGCAGTATTTT. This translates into CASSLGALRLTDTQYF.

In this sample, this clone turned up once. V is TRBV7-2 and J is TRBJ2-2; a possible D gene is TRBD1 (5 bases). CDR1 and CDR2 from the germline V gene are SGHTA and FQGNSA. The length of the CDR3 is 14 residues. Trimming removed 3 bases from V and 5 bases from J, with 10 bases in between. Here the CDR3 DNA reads TGTGCCAGCAGCTTTTCGCAGGGAACCGGGGAGCTGTTTTTT. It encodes CASSFSQGTGELFF.

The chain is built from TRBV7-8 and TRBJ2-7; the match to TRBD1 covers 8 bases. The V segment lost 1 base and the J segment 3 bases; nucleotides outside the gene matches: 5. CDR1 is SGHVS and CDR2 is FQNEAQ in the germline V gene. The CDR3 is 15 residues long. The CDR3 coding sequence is TGTGCCAGCAGCTTAGAAACAGGGGGAAGCTACGAGCAGTACTTC. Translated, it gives CASSLETGGSYEQYF.

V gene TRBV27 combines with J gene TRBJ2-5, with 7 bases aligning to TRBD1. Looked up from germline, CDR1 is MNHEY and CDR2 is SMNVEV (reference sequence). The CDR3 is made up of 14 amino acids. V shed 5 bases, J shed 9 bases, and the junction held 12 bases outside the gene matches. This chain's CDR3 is CASSDNRGPGPQYF. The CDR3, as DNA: TGTGCCAGCAGTGACAACAGGGGCCCGGGGCCCCAGTACTTC.

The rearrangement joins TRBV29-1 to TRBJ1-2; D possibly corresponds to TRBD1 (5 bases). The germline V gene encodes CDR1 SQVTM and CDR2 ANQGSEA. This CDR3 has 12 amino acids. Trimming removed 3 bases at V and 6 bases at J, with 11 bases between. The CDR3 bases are TGCAGCGTTGAGGGGCCTGAGGATGGCTACACCTTC. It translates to CSVEGPEDGYTF.

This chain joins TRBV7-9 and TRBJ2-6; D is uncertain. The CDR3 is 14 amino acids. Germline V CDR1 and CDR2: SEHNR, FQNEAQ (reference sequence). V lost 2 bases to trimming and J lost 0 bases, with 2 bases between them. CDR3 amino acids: CASSLSSGANVLTF. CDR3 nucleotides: TGTGCCAGCAGCTTAAGCTCTGGGGCCAACGTCCTGACTTTC.

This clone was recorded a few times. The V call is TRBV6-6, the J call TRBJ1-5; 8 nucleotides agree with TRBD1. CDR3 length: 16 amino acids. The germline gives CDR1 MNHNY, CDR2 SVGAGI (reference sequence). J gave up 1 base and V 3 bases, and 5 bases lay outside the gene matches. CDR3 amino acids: CASSYGQGDSNQPQHF. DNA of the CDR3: TGTGCCAGCAGTTATGGACAGGGAGACAGCAATCAGCCCCAGCATTTT.

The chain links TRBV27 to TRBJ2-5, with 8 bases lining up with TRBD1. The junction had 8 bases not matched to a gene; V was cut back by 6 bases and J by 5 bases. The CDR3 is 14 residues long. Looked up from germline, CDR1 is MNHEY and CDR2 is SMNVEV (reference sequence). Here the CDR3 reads CASSRAGGFETQYF. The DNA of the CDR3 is TGTGCCAGCAGCCGAGCAGGGGGCTTTGAGACCCAGTACTTC.

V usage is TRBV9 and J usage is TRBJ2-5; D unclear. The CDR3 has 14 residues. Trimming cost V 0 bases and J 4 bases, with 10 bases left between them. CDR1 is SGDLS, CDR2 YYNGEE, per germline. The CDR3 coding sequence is TGTGCCAGCAGCGTAGGCGCGAACGGAGAGACCCAGTACTTC. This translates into CASSVGANGETQYF.

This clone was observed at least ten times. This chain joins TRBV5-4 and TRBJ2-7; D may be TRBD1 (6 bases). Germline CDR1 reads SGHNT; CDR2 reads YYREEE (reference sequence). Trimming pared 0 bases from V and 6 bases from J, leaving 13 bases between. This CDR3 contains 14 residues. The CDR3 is CASSLGRRGSEQYF. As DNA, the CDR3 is TGTGCCAGCAGCTTGGGCCGCAGGGGATCCGAGCAGTACTTC.

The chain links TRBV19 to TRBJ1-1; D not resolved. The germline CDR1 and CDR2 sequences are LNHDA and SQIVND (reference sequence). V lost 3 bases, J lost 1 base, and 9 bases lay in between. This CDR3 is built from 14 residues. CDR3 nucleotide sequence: TGTGCCAGTAGTATTTACCCAGAGAACACTGAAGCTTTCTTT. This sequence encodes CASSIYPENTEAFF.

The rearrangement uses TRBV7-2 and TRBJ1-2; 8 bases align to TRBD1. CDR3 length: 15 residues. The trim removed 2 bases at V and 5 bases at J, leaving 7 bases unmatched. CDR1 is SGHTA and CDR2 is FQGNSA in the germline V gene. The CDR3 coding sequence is TGTGCCAGCAGCTTATCAGGGACAGGAGCTTATGGCTACACCTTC. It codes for CASSLSGTGAYGYTF. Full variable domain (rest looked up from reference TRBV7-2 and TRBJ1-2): GAGVSQSPSNKVTEKGKDVELRCDPISGHTALYWYRQSLGQGLEFLIYFQGNSAPDKSGLPSDRFSAERTGGSVSTLTIQRTQQEDSAVYLCASSLSGTGAYGYTFGSGTRLTVV.

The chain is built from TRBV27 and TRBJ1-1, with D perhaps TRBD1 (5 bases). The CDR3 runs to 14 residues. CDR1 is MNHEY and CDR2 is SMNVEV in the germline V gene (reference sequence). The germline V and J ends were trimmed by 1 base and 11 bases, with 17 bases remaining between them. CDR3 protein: CASSLLQDLTGAFF. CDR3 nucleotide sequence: TGTGCCAGCAGTTTATTACAGGACTTAACTGGGGCTTTCTTT.

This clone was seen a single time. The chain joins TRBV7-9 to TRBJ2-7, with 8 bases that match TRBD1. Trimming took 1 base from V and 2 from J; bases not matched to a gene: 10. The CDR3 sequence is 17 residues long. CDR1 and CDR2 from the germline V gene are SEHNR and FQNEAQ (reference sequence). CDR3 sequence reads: CASSLEYRGISPYEQYF. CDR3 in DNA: TGTGCCAGCAGCTTAGAGTACAGGGGGATTTCGCCCTACGAGCAGTACTTC.

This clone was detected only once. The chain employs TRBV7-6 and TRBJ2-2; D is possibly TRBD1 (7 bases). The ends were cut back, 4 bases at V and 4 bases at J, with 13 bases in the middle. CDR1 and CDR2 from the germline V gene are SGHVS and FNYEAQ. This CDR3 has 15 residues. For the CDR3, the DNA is TGTGCCAGCAGCTCCATCCAGGGGGGCACCGGGGAGCTGTTTTTT. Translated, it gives CASSSIQGGTGELFF.

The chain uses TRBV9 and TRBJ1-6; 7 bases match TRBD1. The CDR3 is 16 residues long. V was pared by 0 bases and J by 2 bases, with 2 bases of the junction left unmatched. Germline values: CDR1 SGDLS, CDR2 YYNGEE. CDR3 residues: CASSVGGTAYNSPLHF. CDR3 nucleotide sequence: TGTGCCAGCAGCGTAGGTGGGACAGCCTATAATTCACCCCTCCACTTT. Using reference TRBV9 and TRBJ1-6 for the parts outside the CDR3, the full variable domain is DSGVTQTPKHLITATGQRVTLRCSPRSGDLSVYWYQQSLDQGLQFLIQYYNGEERAKGNILERFSAQQFPDLHSELNLSSLELGDSALYFCASSVGGTAYNSPLHFGNGTRLTVT.

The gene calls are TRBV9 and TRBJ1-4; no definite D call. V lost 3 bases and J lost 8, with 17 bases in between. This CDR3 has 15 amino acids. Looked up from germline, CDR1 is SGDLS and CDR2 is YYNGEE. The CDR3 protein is CASSANDAGGEKLFF. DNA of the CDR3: TGTGCCAGCAGCGCGAACGACGCGGGAGGGGAAAAACTGTTTTTT.

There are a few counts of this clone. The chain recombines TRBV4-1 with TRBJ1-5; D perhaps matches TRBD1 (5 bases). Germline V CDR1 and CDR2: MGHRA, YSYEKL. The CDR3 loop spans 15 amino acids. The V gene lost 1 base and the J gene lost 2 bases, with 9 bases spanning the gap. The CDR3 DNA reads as TGCGCCAGCAGCCAAGGAGGGGACGGCAATCAGCCCCAGCATTTT. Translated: CASSQGGDGNQPQHF.

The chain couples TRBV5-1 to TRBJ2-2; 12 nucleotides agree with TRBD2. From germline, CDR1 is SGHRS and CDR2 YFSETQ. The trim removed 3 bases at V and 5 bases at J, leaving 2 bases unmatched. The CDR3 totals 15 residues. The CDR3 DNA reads TGCGCCAGCAGCTGGGGACTAGCGGGTACCGGGGAGCTGTTTTTT. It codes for CASSWGLAGTGELFF.

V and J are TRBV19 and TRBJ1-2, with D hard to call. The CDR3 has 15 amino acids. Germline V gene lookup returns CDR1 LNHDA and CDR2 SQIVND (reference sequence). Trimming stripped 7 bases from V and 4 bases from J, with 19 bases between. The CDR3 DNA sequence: TGTGCCAGTACCCCGAGGTACCCATCGGGCTATGGCTACACCTTC. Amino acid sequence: CASTPRYPSGYGYTF.

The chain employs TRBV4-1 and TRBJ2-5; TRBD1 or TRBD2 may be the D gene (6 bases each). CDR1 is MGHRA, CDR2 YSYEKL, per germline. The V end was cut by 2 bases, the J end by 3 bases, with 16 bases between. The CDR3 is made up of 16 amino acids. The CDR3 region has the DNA TGCGCCAGCAGCCAATTAGGGGGGCCAGCTAAAGAGACCCAGTACTTC. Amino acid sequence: CASSQLGGPAKETQYF.

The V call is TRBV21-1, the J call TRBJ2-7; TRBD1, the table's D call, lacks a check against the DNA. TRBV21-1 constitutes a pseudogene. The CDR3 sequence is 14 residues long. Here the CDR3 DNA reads TGTGCCAGCAGCACGCGGACAGGGGTAAGCGAGCAGTACTTC. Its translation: CASSTRTGVSEQYF.

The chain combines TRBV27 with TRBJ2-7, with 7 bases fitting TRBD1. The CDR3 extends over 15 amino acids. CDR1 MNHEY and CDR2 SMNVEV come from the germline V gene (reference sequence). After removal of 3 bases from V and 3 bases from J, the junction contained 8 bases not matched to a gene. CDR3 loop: CASSFGAGGDYEQYF. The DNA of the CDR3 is TGTGCCAGCAGTTTTGGGGCAGGGGGTGACTACGAGCAGTACTTC.

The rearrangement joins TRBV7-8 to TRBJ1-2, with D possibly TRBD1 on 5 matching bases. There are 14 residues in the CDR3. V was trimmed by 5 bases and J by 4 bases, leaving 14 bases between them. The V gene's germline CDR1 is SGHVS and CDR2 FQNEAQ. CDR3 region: CASSAGGVSYGYTF. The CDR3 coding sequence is TGTGCCAGCAGCGCTGGGGGGGTGAGCTATGGCTACACCTTC.

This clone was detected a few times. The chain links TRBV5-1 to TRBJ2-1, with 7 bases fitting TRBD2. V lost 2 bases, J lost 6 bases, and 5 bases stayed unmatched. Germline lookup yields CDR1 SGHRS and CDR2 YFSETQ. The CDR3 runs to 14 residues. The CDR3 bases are TGCGCCAGCAGCTTTGGGACTATGGGCAATGAGCAGTTCTTC. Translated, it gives CASSFGTMGNEQFF.

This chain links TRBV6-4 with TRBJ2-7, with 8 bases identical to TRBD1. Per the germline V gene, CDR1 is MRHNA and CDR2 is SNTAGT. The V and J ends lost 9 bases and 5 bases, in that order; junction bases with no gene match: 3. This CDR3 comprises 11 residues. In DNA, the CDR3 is TGTGCCAGATCAGGGGGCGACGAGCAGTACTTC. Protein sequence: CARSGGDEQYF.

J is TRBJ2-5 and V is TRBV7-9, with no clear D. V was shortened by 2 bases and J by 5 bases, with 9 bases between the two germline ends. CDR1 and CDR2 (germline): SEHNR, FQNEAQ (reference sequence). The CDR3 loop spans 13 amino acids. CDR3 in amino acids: CASSLSIVETQYF. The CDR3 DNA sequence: TGTGCCAGCAGCTTATCAATAGTGGAGACCCAGTACTTC.

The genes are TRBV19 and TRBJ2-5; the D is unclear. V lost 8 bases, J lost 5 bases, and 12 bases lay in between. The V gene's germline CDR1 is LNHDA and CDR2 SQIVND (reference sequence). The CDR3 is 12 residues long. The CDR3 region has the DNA TGTGCCAGTTCGTATGGATGGGAGACCCAGTACTTC. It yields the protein CASSYGWETQYF.

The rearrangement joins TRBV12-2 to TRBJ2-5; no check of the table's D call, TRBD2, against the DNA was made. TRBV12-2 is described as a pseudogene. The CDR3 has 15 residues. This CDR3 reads CASRSDNEGGETQYF. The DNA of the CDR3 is TGTGCAAGTCGCTCAGACAACGAGGGAGGAGAGACCCAGTACTTC.